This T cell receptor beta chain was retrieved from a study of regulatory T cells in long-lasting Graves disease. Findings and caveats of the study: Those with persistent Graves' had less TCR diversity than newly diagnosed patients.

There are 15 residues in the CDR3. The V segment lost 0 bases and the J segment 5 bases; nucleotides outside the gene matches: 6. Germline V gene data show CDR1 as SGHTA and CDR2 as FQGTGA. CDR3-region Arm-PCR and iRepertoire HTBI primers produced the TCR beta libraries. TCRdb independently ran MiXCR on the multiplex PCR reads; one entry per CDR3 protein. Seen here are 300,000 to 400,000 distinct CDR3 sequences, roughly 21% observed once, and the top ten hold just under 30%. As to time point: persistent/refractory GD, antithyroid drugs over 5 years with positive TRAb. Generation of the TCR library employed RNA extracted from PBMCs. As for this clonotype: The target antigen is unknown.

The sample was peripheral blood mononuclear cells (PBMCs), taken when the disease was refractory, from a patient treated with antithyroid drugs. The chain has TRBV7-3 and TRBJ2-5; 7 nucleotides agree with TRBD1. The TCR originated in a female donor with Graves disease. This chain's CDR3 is CASSLTKTGMETQYF. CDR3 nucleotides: TGTGCCAGCAGCTTAACCAAGACAGGGATGGAGACCCAGTACTTC.